What follows are 23 T cell receptor beta chains derived from one specimen sequenced in a study of blood T cell repertoires in COVID-19. Measured with immunoSEQ multiplex PCR; TCRdb has only the in-frame clones, and not every one. The table lists fewer than 300,000 clones, 90% of them singletons. Sample: PBMCs or T cells enriched from blood (not recorded which). All receptors derive from a woman under 40 who had recovered from COVID-19.

The chain links TRBV2 to TRBJ2-3, with 10 bases identical to TRBD2. Germline V gives CDR1 SNHLY, CDR2 FYNNEI. Trimming cost V 5 bases and J 8 bases; bases outside gene matches: 10. The CDR3 consists of 15 residues. CDR3 nucleotides: TGTGCCAGCAGTCTGTCAGGGACTAGCGTGGGTACGCAGTATTTT. It is translated as CASSLSGTSVGTQYF.

V and J are TRBV5-1 and TRBJ1-6; the D is unclear. The CDR3 is made up of 15 amino acids. Per the germline V gene, CDR1 is SGHRS and CDR2 is YFSETQ. The V end was cut by 0 bases, the J end by 7 bases, with 11 bases between. The CDR3 loop is CASSLVAAENSPLHF. The CDR3 nucleotides read TGCGCCAGCAGCTTGGTCGCGGCGGAAAATTCACCCCTCCACTTT. The full variable domain, in which reference TRBV5-1 and TRBJ1-6 provide the parts outside the CDR3, is KAGVTQTPRYLIKTRGQQVTLSCSPISGHRSVSWYQQTPGQGLQFLFEYFSETQRNKGNFPGRFSGRQFSNSRSEMNVSTLELGDSALYLCASSLVAAENSPLHFGNGTRLTVT.

This clone turned up a few times. Its ends do not fully match the called genes, so a read error is possible. This chain links TRBV18 with TRBJ1-2, with 8 bases fitting TRBD1. The CDR3 spans 13 residues. The germline V gene has CDR1 KGHSH and CDR2 LQKENI. CDR3 in DNA: TGTGCCAGCTCCCCACCGGACAGGGTTGGCTACACCTTC. Amino acids: CASSPPDRVGYTF.

A single count supports this clone. This chain connects TRBV10-3 to TRBJ2-1, with 8 bases identical to TRBD2. CDR1 and CDR2 (germline): ENHRY, SYGVKD. The J segment lost 7 bases and the V segment lost 6 bases, leaving 5 bases of the junction unmatched. The CDR3 loop spans 13 amino acids. The CDR3 nucleotides read TGTGCCATCAGCGAAATAGCGGGAAATGAGCAGTTCTTC. Translating it yields CAISEIAGNEQFF.

V gene TRBV27 combines with J gene TRBJ1-4, with no clear D. The CDR3 extends over 16 amino acids. Germline V lookup: CDR1 MNHEY, CDR2 SMNVEV (reference sequence). Trimming stripped 5 bases from V and 0 bases from J, with 13 bases between. CDR3 protein: CASSRDPGATNEKLFF. CDR3 DNA sequence: TGTGCCAGCAGTCGTGACCCGGGAGCAACTAATGAAAAACTGTTTTTT. Looking up the rest from reference TRBV27 and TRBJ1-4 gives the full variable domain: EAQVTQNPRYLITVTGKKLTVTCSQNMNHEYMSWYRQDPGLGLRQIYYSMNVEVTDKGDVPEGYKVSRKEKRNFPLILESPSPNQTSLYFCASSRDPGATNEKLFFGSGTQLSVL.

The J gene is TRBJ2-3, the V gene TRBV29-1; no firm D call. There are 13 residues in the CDR3. CDR1 is SQVTM and CDR2 is ANQGSEA in the germline V gene. The V and J ends lost 4 bases and 1 base respectively, with 9 bases between them. The DNA of the CDR3 is TGCAGCGTTGCACTGTCTGGCACAGATACGCAGTATTTT. As protein: CSVALSGTDTQYF.

This clone was detected only a few times. The V and J genes are TRBV7-2 and TRBJ2-3; D gene ambiguous. Germline values: CDR1 SGHTA, CDR2 FQGNSA. This CDR3 has 13 amino acids. Trimming stripped 1 base from V and 7 bases from J, with 9 bases between. Here the CDR3 reads CASSLESLHTQYF. The CDR3 DNA is TGTGCCAGCAGCTTAGAAAGTCTACATACGCAGTATTTT.

The CDR3 sequence is CASSTGGVNTEAFF. The CDR3 DNA reads TGTGCCAGCTCCACGGGGGGCGTGAACACTGAAGCTTTCTTT. This chain joins TRBV6-5 and TRBJ1-1; perhaps TRBD1 as D (6 bases). The CDR3 runs to 14 residues. Trimming removed 8 bases from V and 0 bases from J, with 13 bases in between. Per the germline V gene, CDR1 is MNHEY and CDR2 is SVGAGI.

This clone was seen once. This chain connects TRBV7-2 to TRBJ2-3, with 8 bases lining up with TRBD2. V gave up 5 bases and J gave up 3 bases; unmatched junction bases: 7. The CDR3 length is 15 residues. Germline CDR1 is SGHTA and CDR2 is FQGNSA. The CDR3 sequence is CASSLRPSGTDTQYF. DNA for the CDR3: TGTGCCAGCAGCCTCAGGCCTAGCGGGACAGATACGCAGTATTTT.

Only one count was recorded for this clone. The chain joins TRBV19 to TRBJ2-5; 8 nucleotides line up with TRBD2. There are 16 residues in the CDR3. Germline loops: CDR1 LNHDA, CDR2 SQIVND (reference sequence). J gave up 4 bases and V 6 bases, and 13 bases lay outside the gene matches. The CDR3 nucleotides read TGTGCCAGTAGCCCGAGCGGGAGATCTTTCGGAGAGACCCAGTACTTC. It specifies CASSPSGRSFGETQYF. Full variable domain (missing parts from reference TRBV19 and TRBJ2-5): DGGITQSPKYLFRKEGQNVTLSCEQNLNHDAMYWYRQDPGQGLRLIYYSQIVNDFQKGDIAEGYSVSREKKESFPLTVTSAQKNPTAFYLCASSPSGRSFGETQYFGPGTRLLVL.

This clone was detected once. The genes are TRBV5-1 and TRBJ1-6; the D is unclear. In germline, CDR1 is SGHRS, CDR2 YFSETQ. CDR3 length equals 14 residues. V lost 5 bases to trimming and J lost 0 bases, with 6 bases between them. The chain's CDR3 is CASSTSSYNSPLHF. The CDR3 coding sequence is TGCGCCAGCAGTACGAGCTCCTATAATTCACCCCTCCACTTT.

This chain connects TRBV19 to TRBJ2-1; 9 positions match TRBD2. Trimming cost V 2 bases and J 7 bases; bases outside gene matches: 12. CDR3 length: 17 residues. Germline V gene lookup returns CDR1 LNHDA and CDR2 SQIVND (reference sequence). The CDR3: CASSISNGEAGGNEQFF. DNA of the CDR3: TGTGCCAGTAGTATAAGTAACGGGGAAGCGGGAGGAAATGAGCAGTTCTTC.

The chain combines TRBV15 with TRBJ2-1; 8 bases are shared with TRBD1. CDR3 length equals 14 residues. CDR1 and CDR2 (germline): LNHNV, YYDKDF (reference sequence). V shed 0 bases, J shed 9 bases, and the junction held 4 bases outside the gene matches. The CDR3 spells CATSRDRGQAEQFF. The CDR3 DNA reads TGTGCCACCAGCAGAGACCGGGGACAGGCTGAGCAGTTCTTC. Together with reference TRBV15 and TRBJ2-1, the CDR3 gives the full variable domain: DAMVIQNPRYQVTQFGKPVTLSCSQTLNHNVMYWYQQKSSQAPKLLFHYYDKDFNNEADTPDNFQSRRPNTSFCFLDIRSPGLGDTAMYLCATSRDRGQAEQFFGPGTRLTVL.

The rearrangement uses TRBV30 and TRBJ2-2; no firm D call. The germline V and J ends were trimmed by 0 bases and 2 bases, with 7 bases remaining between them. CDR3 length equals 14 residues. Germline CDR1 reads GTSNPN; CDR2 reads SVGIG (reference sequence). The CDR3 coding sequence is TGTGCCTGGAGTGTTCCCGTTAACACCGGGGAGCTGTTTTTT. Protein: CAWSVPVNTGELFF. The full variable domain, rest sourced from reference TRBV30 and TRBJ2-2, is SQTIHQWPATLVQPVGSPLSLECTVEGTSNPNLYWYRQAAGRGLQLLFYSVGIGQISSEVPQNLSASRPQDRQFILSSKKLLLSDSGFYLCAWSVPVNTGELFFGEGSRLTVL.

As for this clone: This sample also contains other DNA sequences that code for the same CDR3. The rearrangement joins TRBV6-2 or TRBV6-3 to TRBJ2-7; 9 bases align to TRBD1. V dropped 0 bases and J dropped 1; count of bases not matched to a gene: 1. Germline V gene data show CDR1 as MNHEY and CDR2 as SVGEGT. This CDR3 spans 15 amino acids. For the CDR3, the DNA is TGTGCCAGCAGTTACTCGGGACAGGGATCCTACGAGCAGTACTTC. Residues: CASSYSGQGSYEQYF.

V and J are TRBV4-3 and TRBJ2-2; 13 nucleotides match TRBD2. V dropped 4 bases and J dropped 7; count of bases not matched to a gene: 6. The V gene's germline CDR1 is LGHNA and CDR2 YSLEER. The CDR3 length is 16 residues. CDR3 nucleotide sequence: TGCGCCAGCAGCCGACTAGCGGGAGGTGATGGCGGGGAGCTGTTTTTT. Protein product: CASSRLAGGDGGELFF.

The chain carries TRBV2 and TRBJ2-5; 8 nucleotides agree with TRBD2. Germline values: CDR1 SNHLY, CDR2 FYNNEI. The CDR3 covers 15 residues. Trimming at V came to 7 bases and at J to 4 bases, leaving 11 bases not matched to a gene. The CDR3 is CASTPGGLAAETQYF. In DNA, the CDR3 is TGTGCCAGCACCCCGGGGGGGTTGGCGGCAGAGACCCAGTACTTC.

The J gene is TRBJ2-5, the V gene TRBV19; D remains unclear. Germline-derived CDR1 and CDR2 are LNHDA and SQIVND (reference sequence). The CDR3 length is 13 residues. Trimming took 3 bases from V and 5 from J, leaving 10 bases between them. CDR3 in DNA: TGTGCCAGTAGTATTGGGTACGGGGAGACCCAGTACTTC. Translating it yields CASSIGYGETQYF.

This clone was counted a few times. The chain is built from TRBV6-5 and TRBJ1-2; possible D gene TRBD1, 5 bases. The germline V gene encodes CDR1 MNHEY and CDR2 SVGAGI. This CDR3 is built from 12 residues. V dropped 6 bases and J dropped 8 bases, with 13 bases sitting between them. The CDR3 region has the DNA TGTGCCAGCAGGGCACAGGTTTGGGGCTACACCTTC. It yields the protein CASRAQVWGYTF.

This clone appeared a single time. The chain has TRBV9 and TRBJ2-3, with TRBD2 matching over 14 bases. Trimming took 4 bases from V and 7 from J; bases not matched to a gene: 8. This CDR3 comprises 16 residues. Germline lookup yields CDR1 SGDLS and CDR2 YYNGEE. The CDR3, as DNA: TGTGCCAGCAGCCAAGAGGGACTAGCGGGAGCACATACGCAGTATTTT. It specifies CASSQEGLAGAHTQYF.

This clone came up once. The chain combines TRBV18 with TRBJ2-1; weak D call: TRBD1 (6 bases). The germline V gene has CDR1 KGHSH and CDR2 LQKENI. The CDR3 runs 14 residues. Trimming shortened V by 3 bases and J by 7 bases, and 13 bases separated the two germline ends. The CDR3 is CASSPSTRGNEQFF. CDR3 DNA: TGTGCCAGCTCACCCTCAACTAGGGGGAATGAGCAGTTCTTC.

V usage is TRBV6-5 and J usage is TRBJ1-5; TRBD1 aligns across 11 bases. J was trimmed by 4 bases and V by 5 bases; bases with no gene match: 4. Germline V gene lookup returns CDR1 MNHEY and CDR2 SVGAGI. The CDR3 runs to 15 residues. The CDR3 region is CASSPRDRGNQPQHF. The CDR3 DNA sequence: TGTGCCAGCAGTCCCCGGGACAGGGGGAATCAGCCCCAGCATTTT.

The genes are TRBV30 and TRBJ1-4; the match to TRBD1 covers 8 bases. Trimming at V came to 2 bases and at J to 3 bases, leaving 11 bases not matched to a gene. Germline V gene data show CDR1 as GTSNPN and CDR2 as SVGIG (reference sequence). This CDR3 has 17 residues. CDR3 nucleotides: TGTGCCTGGAGTATTTCAGGGGGCGTAGGGGCTAATGAAAAACTGTTTTTT. Protein sequence: CAWSISGGVGANEKLFF.